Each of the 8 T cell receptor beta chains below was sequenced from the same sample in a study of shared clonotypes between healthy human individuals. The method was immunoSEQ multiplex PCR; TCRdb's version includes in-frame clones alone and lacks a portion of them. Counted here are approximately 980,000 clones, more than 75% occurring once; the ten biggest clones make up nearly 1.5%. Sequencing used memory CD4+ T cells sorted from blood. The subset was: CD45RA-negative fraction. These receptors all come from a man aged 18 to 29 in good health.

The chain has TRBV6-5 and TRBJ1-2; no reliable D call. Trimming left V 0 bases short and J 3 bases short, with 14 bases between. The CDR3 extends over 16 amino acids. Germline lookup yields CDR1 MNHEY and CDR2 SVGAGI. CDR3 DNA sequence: TGTGCCAGCAGTTACTCGAAGTTTACGAGCTACTATGGCTACACCTTC. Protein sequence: CASSYSKFTSYYGYTF.

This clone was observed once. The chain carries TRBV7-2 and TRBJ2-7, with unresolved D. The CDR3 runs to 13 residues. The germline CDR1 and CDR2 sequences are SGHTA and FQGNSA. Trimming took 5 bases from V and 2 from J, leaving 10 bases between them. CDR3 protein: CASSASLTYEQYF. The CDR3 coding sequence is TGTGCCAGCAGCGCCAGTTTAACCTACGAGCAGTACTTC.

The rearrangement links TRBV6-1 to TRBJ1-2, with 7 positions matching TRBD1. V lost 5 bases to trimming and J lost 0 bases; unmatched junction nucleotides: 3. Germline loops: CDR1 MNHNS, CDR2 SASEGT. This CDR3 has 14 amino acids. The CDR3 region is CASSPGQTNYGYTF. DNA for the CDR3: TGTGCCAGCAGTCCGGGACAGACTAACTATGGCTACACCTTC.

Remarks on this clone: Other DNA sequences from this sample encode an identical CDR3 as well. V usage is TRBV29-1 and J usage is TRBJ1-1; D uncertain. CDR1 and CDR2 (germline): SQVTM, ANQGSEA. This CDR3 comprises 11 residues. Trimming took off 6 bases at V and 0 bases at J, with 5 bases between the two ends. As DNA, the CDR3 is TGCAGCGTAGGAATGAACACTGAAGCTTTCTTT. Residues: CSVGMNTEAFF. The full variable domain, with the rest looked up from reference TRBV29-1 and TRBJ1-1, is SAVISQKPSRDICQRGTSLTIQCQVDSQVTMMFWYRQQPGQSLTLIATANQGSEATYESGFVIDKFPISRPNLTFSTLTVSNMSPEDSSIYLCSVGMNTEAFFGQGTRLTVV.

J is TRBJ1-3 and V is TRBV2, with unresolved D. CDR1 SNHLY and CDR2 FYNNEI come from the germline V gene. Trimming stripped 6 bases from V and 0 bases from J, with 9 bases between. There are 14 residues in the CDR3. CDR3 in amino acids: CASRDRYSGNTIYF. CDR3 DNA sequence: TGTGCCAGCAGGGATAGATACTCTGGAAACACCATATATTTT.

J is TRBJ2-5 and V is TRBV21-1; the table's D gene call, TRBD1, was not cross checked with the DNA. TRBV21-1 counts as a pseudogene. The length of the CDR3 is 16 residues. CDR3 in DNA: TGTGCCAGCAGCAAAGAAACAGGGGGTAAACAAGAGACCCAGTACTTC. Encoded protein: CASSKETGGKQETQYF.

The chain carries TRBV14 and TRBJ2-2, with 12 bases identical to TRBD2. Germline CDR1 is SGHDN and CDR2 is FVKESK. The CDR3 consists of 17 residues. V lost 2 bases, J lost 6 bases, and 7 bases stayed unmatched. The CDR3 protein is CASSQFPTSGGAGELFF. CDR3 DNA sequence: TGTGCCAGCAGCCAATTCCCGACTAGCGGGGGTGCCGGGGAGCTGTTTTTT.

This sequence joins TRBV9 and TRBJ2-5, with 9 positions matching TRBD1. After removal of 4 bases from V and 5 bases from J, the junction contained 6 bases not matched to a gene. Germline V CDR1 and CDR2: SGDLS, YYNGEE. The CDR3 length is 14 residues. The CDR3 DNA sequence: TGTGCCAGCAGCTCACAGGGGGCGGGGGAGACCCAGTACTTC. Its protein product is CASSSQGAGETQYF.